This TCR beta chain was recorded in a study of esophageal squamous cell carcinoma under preoperative chemotherapy. Study-level results: Abundant clones tended to shrink rather than expand after paclitaxel-nedaplatin. After treatment, tumor-infiltrating lymphocytes seemed to come partly from incoming peripheral T cells, not only local changes.

Specified time point: before preoperative PTX-NDP chemotherapy. Paclitaxel-nedaplatin chemotherapy was given to patients ahead of their surgery. A note on this clonotype: Its antigen is still unknown. Germline is not matched at one junction end, which may reflect a read error.

This CDR3 is built from 16 residues. Germline assignment: CDR1 SEHNR and CDR2 FQNEAQ (reference sequence). TCRdb analysed the PCR reads with MiXCR anew, one entry per CDR3 protein. The data hold tens of thousands of distinct CDR3 sequences, with around 50% observed a single time. The genes are TRBV7-9 and TRBJ2-5, with a possible D match to TRBD2 (7 bases). Collection of the sample occurred from a patient given preoperative chemotherapy. This receptor was taken from a human donor with esophageal squamous cell carcinoma. The donor label of this sample is uncertain. The chain's CDR3 is CASGGGGARSTETQYF. Written as DNA, the CDR3 is TGTGCCAGCGGGGGGGGGGGGGCCCGTAGCACAGAGACCCAGTACTTT.